A single sample gave rise to the 19 T cell receptor beta chains below, sequenced in a study of shared clonotypes between healthy human individuals. Libraries were prepared by immunoSEQ multiplex PCR; TCRdb keeps only in-frame clonotypes and omits some of them. The data contain about 730,000 clones, 55% to 75% of them singletons. Input material: memory CD4+ T cells sorted from blood. Subset of the sample: CD45RA-negative fraction. Receptors originate from a woman in her 30s in good health.

The gene calls are TRBV10-3 and TRBJ2-3; TRBD1 matches at 8 bases. V lost 7 bases and J lost 1; bases outside the gene matches: 7. Germline loops: CDR1 ENHRY, CDR2 SYGVKD. CDR3 length equals 15 residues. The CDR3 spells CAITATGVGTDTQYF. The CDR3 bases are TGTGCCATCACAGCGACAGGGGTGGGCACAGATACGCAGTATTTT.

J is TRBJ2-2 and V is TRBV6-4; no clear D gene. This CDR3 is 16 amino acids long. V shed 6 bases and J shed 4 bases, with 18 bases lying between them. Germline CDR1 and CDR2: MRHNA and SNTAGT. The CDR3 reads CASRAEGGLLTGELFF. As DNA, the CDR3 is TGTGCCAGCAGAGCCGAAGGTGGCTTACTCACCGGGGAGCTGTTTTTT.

The chain carries TRBV7-2 and TRBJ1-2; D perhaps matches TRBD1 (5 bases). V was cut by 10 bases and J by 3 bases, with 24 bases left in between. The germline gives CDR1 SGHTA, CDR2 FQGNSA. This CDR3 spans 16 amino acids. The CDR3 DNA sequence: TGTGCCATCCCCCGGTCAGGGAAAAGAAGGGACTATGGCTACACCTTC. Translating gives CAIPRSGKRRDYGYTF. Full variable domain (outside the CDR3, taken from reference TRBV7-2 and TRBJ1-2): GAGVSQSPSNKVTEKGKDVELRCDPISGHTALYWYRQSLGQGLEFLIYFQGNSAPDKSGLPSDRFSAERTGGSVSTLTIQRTQQEDSAVYLCAIPRSGKRRDYGYTFGSGTRLTVV.

The chain combines TRBV4-1 with TRBJ1-1, with 8 bases identical to TRBD1. The CDR3 is 18 residues long. The ends lost 4 bases at V and 0 bases at J; junction bases unmatched: 13. Germline values: CDR1 MGHRA, CDR2 YSYEKL. The DNA for the CDR3 is TGCGCCAGCAGCCGCACTCAGGGGGCAGGGGGAGTGAACACTGAAGCTTTCTTT. Its protein is CASSRTQGAGGVNTEAFF.

In its sample, this clone was seen a few times. This may arise from a read error, as a much more abundant clone is one base away. The chain couples TRBV27 to TRBJ2-7; D is ambiguous. Trimming took off 1 base at V and 3 bases at J, with 1 base between the two ends. Germline loops: CDR1 MNHEY, CDR2 SMNVEV (reference sequence). CDR3 size: 11 residues. CDR3: CASSLFYEQYF. The CDR3 DNA reads as TGTGCCAGCAGTTTATTCTACGAGCAGTACTTC.

The gene calls are TRBV11-2 and TRBJ2-1, with TRBD1 matching over 9 bases. The trim removed 1 base at V and 8 bases at J, leaving 9 bases unmatched. The CDR3 runs to 16 residues. Germline assignment: CDR1 SGHAT and CDR2 FQNNGV. The CDR3 sequence is CASSLAGQGIADEQFF. The CDR3 DNA sequence: TGTGCCAGCAGCTTAGCGGGACAGGGAATAGCGGATGAGCAGTTCTTC.

Of note for this clone: The same CDR3 is also encoded by other DNA sequences in this sample. This chain uses TRBV29-1 with TRBJ2-5; 8 positions agree with TRBD2. Germline CDR1 SQVTM, CDR2 ANQGSEA. This CDR3 contains 12 residues. With V trimmed by 7 bases and J by 1 base, 2 bases remained unmatched. CDR3 bases: TGCAGCGCCCGGGGGGGCCAAGAGACCCAGTACTTC. It translates to CSARGGQETQYF.

This clone was seen ten or more times. The chain has TRBV15 and TRBJ2-4, with D possibly TRBD1 on 5 matching bases. The germline V and J ends were trimmed by 1 base and 6 bases, with 10 bases remaining between them. The CDR3 runs 14 residues. Germline CDR1 LNHNV, CDR2 YYDKDF (reference sequence). CDR3 bases: TGTGCCACCAGCAGAGCAGGGATGGGAAACATTCAGTACTTC. It specifies CATSRAGMGNIQYF.

This sequence joins TRBV10-3 and TRBJ2-3, with 9 bases fitting TRBD2. Unmatched junction bases numbered 9, after V lost 6 bases and J lost 8 bases. CDR1 is ENHRY, CDR2 SYGVKD, per germline. This CDR3 has 14 residues. The CDR3 spells CAIRGGLAIGTQYF. CDR3 sequence (DNA): TGTGCCATCAGAGGAGGACTAGCGATAGGTACGCAGTATTTT.

J is TRBJ2-3 and V is TRBV11-2; D is undetermined. Germline assignment: CDR1 SGHAT and CDR2 FQNNGV. Trimming cost V 2 bases and J 11 bases, with 11 bases left between them. The CDR3 totals 12 residues. The CDR3 DNA reads TGTGCCAGCAGCTTAAATGGGAAACAGCAGTATTTT. Translating gives CASSLNGKQQYF.

This clone occurred a few times. This chain links TRBV4-2 with TRBJ2-3, with D tentatively TRBD2 (6 bases). Looked up from germline, CDR1 is LGHNA and CDR2 is YNFKEQ. This CDR3 has 15 residues. V shed 1 base and J shed 4 bases, with 12 bases lying between them. CDR3 in DNA: TGTGCCAGCAGCCAAGGGGGAGGTGGGGCAGATACGCAGTATTTT. Encoded protein: CASSQGGGGADTQYF.

The chain employs TRBV6-1 and TRBJ1-2; tentatively, D is TRBD1 (6 bases). CDR1 and CDR2 from the germline V gene are MNHNS and SASEGT. V lost 4 bases to trimming and J lost 5 bases, with 8 bases between them. This CDR3 is built from 12 residues. CDR3 sequence: CASSGRGYGYTF. The CDR3, as DNA: TGTGCCAGCAGTGGGAGGGGGTATGGCTACACCTTC.

V is TRBV6-5 and J is TRBJ2-3; tentative D call: TRBD2 (6 bases). Looked up from germline, CDR1 is MNHEY and CDR2 is SVGAGI. The CDR3 has 14 amino acids. The V end lost 2 bases, the J end lost 1 base, and 7 bases lay between the germline ends. CDR3 coding DNA: TGTGCCAGCAGTTACCCGGGAGGCACAGATACGCAGTATTTT. Translated: CASSYPGGTDTQYF.

The chain recombines TRBV7-3 with TRBJ2-1; 8 positions agree with TRBD2. The J segment lost 2 bases and the V segment lost 2 bases, leaving 5 bases of the junction unmatched. Looked up from germline, CDR1 is SGHTA and CDR2 is FQGTGA. This CDR3 has 16 amino acids. In DNA, the CDR3 is TGTGCCAGCAGCTTACAAGCGGGAGTCACCTACAATGAGCAGTTCTTC. This gives the protein CASSLQAGVTYNEQFF.

The CDR3 nucleotides are TGTGCCAGCAGCCGATCGTGGGACAGGGGGCCTAATGAGCAGTTCTTC. This codes for CASSRSWDRGPNEQFF. The genes are TRBV7-2 and TRBJ2-1; 12 nucleotides agree with TRBD1. The CDR3 is 16 residues long. V gave up 5 bases and J gave up 7 bases; unmatched junction bases: 9. CDR1 and CDR2 (germline): SGHTA, FQGNSA.

V and J are TRBV6-1 and TRBJ1-5; TRBD1 aligns across 7 bases. Losses at the gene ends were 1 base for V and 4 bases for J; bases not matched to a gene: 7. The CDR3 consists of 16 residues. Germline CDR1 MNHNS, CDR2 SASEGT. The CDR3 is CASSEGVGTANQPQHF. The DNA for the CDR3 is TGTGCCAGCAGTGAAGGAGTCGGGACAGCAAATCAGCCCCAGCATTTT.

The chain uses TRBV4-2 and TRBJ2-3; 10 bases map to TRBD2. Germline CDR1 LGHNA, CDR2 YNFKEQ. The CDR3 spans 18 residues. Trimming took 0 bases from V and 0 from J; bases not matched to a gene: 6. The CDR3 nucleotides are TGTGCCAGCAGCCAAGATCTAGCGGGAGTGATTAGCACAGATACGCAGTATTTT. This gives the protein CASSQDLAGVISTDTQYF.

V and J are TRBV7-9 and TRBJ2-1; 13 bases map to TRBD2. This CDR3 has 18 amino acids. J was trimmed by 8 bases and V by 4 bases; bases with no gene match: 14. The V gene's germline CDR1 is SEHNR and CDR2 FQNEAQ (reference sequence). DNA of the CDR3: TGTGCCAGCAGCTCGCCGAGGACTAGCGGGAGAACCGTCCATGAGCAGTTCTTC. The encoded protein is CASSSPRTSGRTVHEQFF.

This clone was observed a handful of times. The chain uses TRBV11-2 and TRBJ2-7; a possible D gene is TRBD2 (5 bases). Between the trimmed V and J ends, which lost 1 base and 9 bases, there was a span of 13 bases. This CDR3 is 13 amino acids long. Per germline, CDR1 SGHAT and CDR2 FQNNGV. The CDR3 is CASSLVEGMVQYF. The CDR3 DNA is TGTGCCAGCAGCTTAGTAGAGGGAATGGTGCAGTACTTC.